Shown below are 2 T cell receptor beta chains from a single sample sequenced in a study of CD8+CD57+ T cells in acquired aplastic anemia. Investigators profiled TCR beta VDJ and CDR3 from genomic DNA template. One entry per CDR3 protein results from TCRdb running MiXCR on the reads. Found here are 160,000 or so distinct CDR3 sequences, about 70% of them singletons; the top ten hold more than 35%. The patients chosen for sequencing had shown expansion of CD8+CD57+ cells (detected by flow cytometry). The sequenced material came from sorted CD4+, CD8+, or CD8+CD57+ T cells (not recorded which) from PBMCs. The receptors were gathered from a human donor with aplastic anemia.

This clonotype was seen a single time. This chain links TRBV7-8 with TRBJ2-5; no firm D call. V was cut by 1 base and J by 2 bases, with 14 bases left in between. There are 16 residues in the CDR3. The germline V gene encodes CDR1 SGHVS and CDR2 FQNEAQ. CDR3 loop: CASSLVVAVLQETQYF. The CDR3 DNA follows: TGTGCCAGCAGCTTAGTGGTCGCGGTTCTTCAAGAGACCCAGTACTTC.

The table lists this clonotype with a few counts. This CDR3 reads CASSTGGAPRTQYF. The DNA for the CDR3 is TGTGCCAGTAGTACGGGCGGCGCTCCTCGGACCCAGTACTTC. The V and J genes are TRBV12-3 or TRBV12-4 and TRBJ2-5, with unresolved D. The CDR3 is 14 residues long. Trimming took off 9 bases at V and 7 bases at J, with 21 bases between the two ends.